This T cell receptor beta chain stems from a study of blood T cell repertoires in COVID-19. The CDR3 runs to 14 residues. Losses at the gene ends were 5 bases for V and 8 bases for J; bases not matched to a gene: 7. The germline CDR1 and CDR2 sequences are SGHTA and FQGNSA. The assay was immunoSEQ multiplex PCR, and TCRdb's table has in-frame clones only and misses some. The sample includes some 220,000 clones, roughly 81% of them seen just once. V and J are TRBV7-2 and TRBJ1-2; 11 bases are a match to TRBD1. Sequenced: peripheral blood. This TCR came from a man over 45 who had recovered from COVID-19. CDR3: CASSRDRGDVGYTF. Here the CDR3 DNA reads TGTGCCAGCAGCAGGGACAGGGGGGACGTAGGCTACACCTTC.